The present TCR beta chain was sequenced within a study of blood T cell repertoires in COVID-19 (dated by TCRdb to between 2020 and 2021). Regarding the research as a whole: Samples covering the acute and convalescent phases of COVID-19 were provided by collaborators in the United States, Italy and Spain. The repertoires were released in a freely available public database meant as a resource for research on the immune response to SARS-CoV-2. Samples were obtained from the ongoing ImmuneRACE study (first 160 participants) and from over 1,000 subjects provided by 6 global collaborators. Nearly every sample came with metadata listing a de-identified subject ID, COVID-19 status, age in years and sex. Deeply sampled blood TCRbeta repertoires from subjects exposed to, actively infected with, or recovered from COVID-19 were included in the dataset. The prospective study material was composed of cDNA or gDNA derived from T cells, B-cell-depleted T cells, or PBMCs. Where available, HLA class I and class II types were taken from metadata supplied by the sample provider and were not determined by assay-based typing.

TCRbeta CDR3 regions were amplified from genomic DNA using the immunoSEQ Assay, a bias-controlled multiplex PCR. The study's processing was this. The number of nucleated cells in each sample was estimated from the amplification of reference gene primers within the assay. Sequence reads were collapsed and filtered to measure the absolute abundance of every unique TCRbeta CDR3 rearrangement. For each sample, productive Simpson clonality was calculated by taking the square root of Simpson's diversity index across productive rearrangements. TCRdb carries this immuneACCESS record with in-frame sequences only. Its versions omit some clonotypes, under half of them owing to an unresolved V gene in the studies checked, with the rest unexplained. From that table come the V and J calls and clone size; the DNA was used to work out D and trimming. Across this sample there are 140,000 to 150,000 clones, with 88% seen only once. The ten largest account for 0.95% to 1.5% of the sample.

General study outcomes and caveats: Clinical and demographic metadata were provided uncurated, with the amount varying by source and participant.

In the prospective study, participants were 18 to 89 years old, resided in 20 to 30 geographic areas of the United States, and were enrolled through a virtual design. To assign participants to cohorts, the prospective study relied on clinical history that participants themselves reported in a screening survey and a study questionnaire. Each participant in the prospective study had whole blood, serum and a nasopharyngeal or oropharyngeal swab collected by mobile phlebotomists. Additional blood draws and questionnaires over a roughly two-month period could optionally be provided by prospective study participants. Blood samples from the prospective study were shipped frozen or at room temperature prior to DNA extraction. Remarks on this clone: Its antigen remains undetermined. Base-call qualities are not available, and no considerably larger clone is one nucleotide away.

This TCR was sampled from a woman aged 25 to 39 with acute COVID-19. The sample was PBMCs or T cells enriched from blood (not recorded which).

DNA sequence: TGTGCCAGCAGCCGCAGACAGGGGCGGTACAATGAGCAGTTCTTC. Its protein is CASSRRQGRYNEQFF. The sequence joins TRBV3-1 (or the pseudogene TRBV3-2) to TRBJ2-1, with 8 middle bases fitting TRBD1. The germline V gene encodes CDR1 LGHDT and CDR2 YNNKEL (reference sequence). The CDR3 numbers 15 residues from cysteine through phenylalanine. The kept DNA is CDR3 alone, 45 bases in frame from the first base. V is pruned by 4 bases and J by 4 bases, leaving 6 bases of the junction without a gene match.